This TCR beta chain was identified in a study of T cell responses to AZD1222 COVID-19 vaccine. General study points: Across spike, vaccine-associated CD4 TCRs were found, dominant at 160-218 and 743-854. Clonal diversity may have been underestimated in mostly white British donors.

Profiled with immunoSEQ multiplex PCR; TCRdb holds only in-frame clones, not every one. The sample lists approximately 150,000 clones, about 92% occurring once. Regarding this clone: Its antigen remains unidentified.

The sample consisted of peripheral blood, taken on day 0 of AZD1222 vaccination. This TCR derives from an adult in good health.

CDR3 in DNA: TGTGCCAGCAGAAAGGGCCTGAACACTGAAGCTTTCTTT. This gives the protein CASRKGLNTEAFF. The chain joins TRBV2 to TRBJ1-1; D is undetermined. Trimming left V 6 bases short and J 0 bases short, with 8 bases between. This CDR3 is built from 13 residues. The V gene's germline CDR1 is SNHLY and CDR2 FYNNEI.